This TCR beta chain was observed in a study of graft-versus-host responses after intestinal transplantation. Study-level information: Tacrolimus and steroids were given for two to three years to all recipients after anti-thymocyte globulin induction.

Profiling relied on immunoSEQ multiplex PCR, and the TCRdb table lists in-frame clones only, not all of them. This sample has 25,000 to 35,000 clones, with about four fifths found just once. As regards this clone: Its antigen is currently unknown.

The sample consisted of unstimulated CD8+ T cells sorted from spleen or lymph node cells, taken before intestinal transplant. This TCR was sampled from a human donor who received an intestinal transplant.

Written as DNA, the CDR3 is TGTGCCAGCAGTCGGGAGGACAGTACTAGCACAGATACGCAGTATTTT. Translated: CASSREDSTSTDTQYF. This chain joins TRBV2 and TRBJ2-3; weak D call: TRBD2 (7 bases). There are 16 residues in the CDR3. Trimming cost V 5 bases and J 0 bases, with 15 bases left between them. Germline V gives CDR1 SNHLY, CDR2 FYNNEI.